This T cell receptor (beta chain) derives from a study of cytomegalovirus exposure and HLA in healthy donors. This PCR relied on a set of 60 Vbeta primers and 13 Jbeta primers. Libraries were prepared by immunoSEQ multiplex PCR; TCRdb keeps only in-frame clonotypes and omits some of them. The table includes 150,000 or so clones, 70% to 90% detected once. Remarks on this clone: What it binds is unknown.

Germline V gene lookup returns CDR1 SGHDT and CDR2 YYEEEE. The CDR3 consists of 14 residues. Deletions cut 4 bases from V and 7 bases from J, with 12 bases between. Notes on the study in general: Later analysis suggested links between common viral pathogens and several top significant clusters. When analyzed later, a missense DCLRE1C variant was found to be linked to TCR beta V- and J-gene trimming.

The chain couples TRBV5-6 to TRBJ1-6; D is possibly TRBD1 (5 bases). The specimen sequenced was PBMCs. The TCR originated in a man between 18 and 35 years old in good health and CMV-seropositive. The CDR3 spells CASSPLDRNSPLHF. The CDR3, as DNA: TGTGCCAGCAGCCCTCTCGACAGAAATTCACCCCTCCACTTT. Variable domain in full (rest from reference TRBV5-6 and TRBJ1-6): DAGVTQSPTHLIKTRGQQVTLRCSPKSGHDTVSWYQQALGQGPQFIFQYYEEEERQRGNFPDRFSGHQFPNYSSELNVNALLLGDSALYLCASSPLDRNSPLHFGNGTRLTVT.